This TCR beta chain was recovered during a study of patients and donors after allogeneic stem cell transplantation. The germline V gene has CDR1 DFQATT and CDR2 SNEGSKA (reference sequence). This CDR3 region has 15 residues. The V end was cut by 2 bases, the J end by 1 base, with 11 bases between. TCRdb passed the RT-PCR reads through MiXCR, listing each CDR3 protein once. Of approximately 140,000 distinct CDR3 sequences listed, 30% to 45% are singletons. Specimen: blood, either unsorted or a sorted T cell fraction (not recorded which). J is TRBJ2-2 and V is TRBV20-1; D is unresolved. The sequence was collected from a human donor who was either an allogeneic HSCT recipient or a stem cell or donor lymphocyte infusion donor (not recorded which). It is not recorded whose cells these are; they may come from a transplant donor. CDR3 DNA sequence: TGCAGTGCTAGATCAGACGGGCAGAACACCGGGGAGCTGTTTTTT. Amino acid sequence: CSARSDGQNTGELFF.